These 2 T cell receptor beta chains originate from one sample sequenced in a study of blood T cell repertoires in COVID-19. Sequenced by immunoSEQ multiplex PCR; TCRdb stores in-frame clones only, minus some. Of roughly 160,000 clones in the sample, about 80% were seen once. Sequences were obtained from peripheral blood. These TCRs come from a man between 65 and 85 years old with active or convalescent COVID-19.

The gene calls are TRBV7-2 and TRBJ1-3, with TRBD1 identical over 9 bases. The CDR3 covers 17 residues. The germline V gene has CDR1 SGHTA and CDR2 FQGNSA. V lost 0 bases and J lost 4; bases outside the gene matches: 7. In DNA, the CDR3 is TGTGCCAGCAGCTTAGCGCTTGTGGGACAGGGAGGAAACACCATATATTTT. It encodes CASSLALVGQGGNTIYF.

The chain combines TRBV5-1 with TRBJ2-4, with D tentatively TRBD2 (5 bases). Germline loops: CDR1 SGHRS, CDR2 YFSETQ. V was cut by 3 bases and J by 7 bases, with 14 bases left in between. This CDR3 spans 14 amino acids. CDR3 bases: TGCGCCAGCAGCTCCGACCTCCGGAGGAACATTCAGTACTTC. Amino acid sequence: CASSSDLRRNIQYF.